The rows below give T cell receptor beta chains drawn from one sample of a study of shared clonotypes between healthy human individuals. Sequencing was performed with immunoSEQ multiplex PCR; in TCRdb, only in-frame clones are kept and a portion is missing. The sample records around 2.5 million clones, approximately 93% being singletons. The sequencing sample was made of naive CD4+ T cells from PBMCs. The receptors stem from a man aged 18 to 35 in good health. Some clones in this sample may be carry-over from other donors' samples. Each CDR3 is given with its conserved first and last residue. Fields, in order: V gene, CDR3 protein.

>TRBV6-1
CASSEGWQGSNQPQHF
>TRBV11-2
CASSLGRSYEQYF
>TRBV2
CASRTSGSTDTQYF
>TRBV29-1
CSVEGGAGGVGNTDTQYF
>TRBV5-1
CASSLETEGGEQYF
>TRBV9
CASSPRGPATDTQYF
>TRBV15
CATSRGLGGNIQYF
>TRBV5-1
CASSLNGRGLETQYF
>TRBV6-5
CASSRRVLNTEAFF
>TRBV6-1
CASRDSALYEQYF
>TRBV14
CASSQTLRQYF
>TRBV27
CASAPLLGRGEAYEQYF
>TRBV6-6
CASSFSQGSTEAFF
>TRBV28
CASSRGVRNTEAFF
>TRBV29-1
CSVMRGSEKLFF
>TRBV19
CASTLGGLGEKLFF
>TRBV5-1
CASSLVVGEKLFF
>TRBV5-6
CASSLWVLQGAAPQPQHF
>TRBV30
CAWAPGQGAGEKLFF
>TRBV10-3
CAISGDRGDYGYTF
>TRBV28
CASALLGQVSLNEQFF
>TRBV7-9
CASSLVMADEKLFF
>TRBV28
CASSLSLPYNEQFF
>TRBV10-3
CATRTSGSVENEQFF
>TRBV20-1
CSHGTYEQYF
>TRBV7-3
CASSPTGQETQYF
>TRBV7-2
CASSFAVQGNEQFF
>TRBV9
CASSRVDNEQFF
>TRBV6-1
CASIGSLRNQPQHF
>TRBV27
CASSLTSGQETQYF
>TRBV5-1
CASSLGTAGNQPQHF
>TRBV11-3
CASSTPGLVSNEQFF
>TRBV29-1
CSVAMRLAGNEQFF
>TRBV28
CASSLTGGNFQPQHF
>TRBV30
CAWASRDGFNQPQHF
>TRBV10-2
CASRGILAGGLYF
>TRBV27
CASSFRVQTEAFF
>TRBV7-9
CASSLQTAEAFF
>TRBV5-1
CASSSGTSGRDGELFF
>TRBV23-1
CARASNQSGGGNTIYF
>TRBV9
CASSPSGVEQFF
>TRBV28
CASSLFGEQYF
>TRBV7-7
CASSRGASYEQYF
>TRBV5-1
CASSPDTATYEQYF
>TRBV10-3
CAISGGQGYGYTF
>TRBV6-5
CASSRSVNTGELFF
>TRBV18
CASSPQDRTTTNTGELFF
>TRBV9
CASSVTPGQTNTEAFF
>TRBV7-3
CASSFTSGMYNEQFF
>TRBV19
CASRSGTGSLGAFF
>TRBV11-2
CASSSRPQDYRSNEQFF
>TRBV6-1
CASSQADNEQFF
>TRBV6-6
CASSYEGAGFYGYTF
>TRBV5-1
CASSSGTSGRYRHSYNEQFF
>TRBV13
CASSLSGSSRLAGELFF
>TRBV4-1
CASRRGPGRDYEQFF
>TRBV14
CASSQETGLARYEQYF
>TRBV5-1
CASSQGQGAINEQFF
>TRBV28
CASSLSQFYGYTF